This TCR beta chain was captured by sequencing in a study of cytomegalovirus exposure and HLA in healthy donors. Study results and limitations: An analysis done earlier found most TCR beta V segments productive about 90% or about 30% of the time.

As concerns this clone: Its specificity is unknown.

Donors counted as nominally healthy when sampled, yet unrecorded immune exposures were likely. With 10 bases removed from V and 0 bases from J, the gap between germline ends came to 10 bases. This CDR3 is built from 13 residues. Per germline, CDR1 SNHLY and CDR2 FYNNEI. PCR was performed using 60 Vbeta and 13 Jbeta primers. Profiled with immunoSEQ multiplex PCR; TCRdb holds only in-frame clones, not every one. The sample table includes about 130,000 clones. The V gene is TRBV2, the J gene TRBJ1-3; a possible D gene is TRBD1 (5 bases). Specimen: PBMCs. The receptor was derived from a woman aged 60-75 years in good health and CMV-seronegative. The CDR3 coding sequence is TGTGCCACCCGGGGGGACTCTGGAAACACCATATATTTT. Translation gives CATRGDSGNTIYF.